Below, 25 T cell receptor beta chains from the same sample are listed, as sequenced in a study of cytomegalovirus exposure and HLA in healthy donors. The PCR contained 60 Vbeta and 13 Jbeta primers. The method was immunoSEQ multiplex PCR; TCRdb's version includes in-frame clones alone and lacks a portion of them. The sample carries fewer than 80,000 clones, about three quarters recorded once. Sequencing was carried out using PBMCs. The receptors were sampled from a man younger than 30 in good health and CMV-seronegative.

CDR3 nucleotide sequence: TGTGCCAGCAGTTTACCCGGGACAGGGCGTTCGCGGGAGCAGTACGTC. Residues: CASSLPGTGRSREQYV. The chain recombines TRBV28 with TRBJ2-7; 9 bases map to TRBD1. The CDR3 totals 16 residues. Germline assignment: CDR1 MDHEN and CDR2 SYDVKM. J was trimmed by 7 bases and V by 2 bases; bases with no gene match: 12.

About this clone: The junction departs from germline at one end; a sequencing error may be responsible. The chain uses TRBV5-6 and TRBJ1-4, with a tentative D call TRBD1 (6 bases). This CDR3 has 14 residues. Germline assignment: CDR1 SGHDT and CDR2 YYEEEE. CDR3 sequence: CASSQLDRPYSPIF. CDR3 DNA sequence: TGTGCCAGCAGCCAGCTAGACAGGCCCTACTCTCCCATTTTC.

The chain links TRBV5-6 to TRBJ2-7; 7 nucleotides match TRBD1. The V gene end was trimmed by 7 bases and the J gene end by 2 bases; junction bases not matched to a gene: 12. Looked up from germline, CDR1 is SGHDT and CDR2 is YYEEEE. This CDR3 spans 15 amino acids. This CDR3 is CASGDSQLRTYEQYV. The CDR3 DNA is TGTGCCAGCGGGGACAGCCAACTAAGAACCTACGAGCAGTACGTC.

V usage is TRBV28 and J usage is TRBJ1-2; maybe TRBD1 (6 bases). The CDR3 covers 13 residues. The V gene lost 3 bases and the J gene lost 4 bases, with 9 bases spanning the gap. Germline V gene sequence: CDR1 MDHEN, CDR2 SYDVKM. CDR3 residues: CASSFGRGYGYTF. CDR3 DNA sequence: TGTGCCAGCAGTTTTGGCAGGGGCTATGGCTACACCTTC.

The chain carries TRBV7-7 and TRBJ2-3; a possible D gene is TRBD1 (6 bases). The V end was cut by 2 bases, the J end by 0 bases, with 9 bases between. Per germline, CDR1 SSHAT and CDR2 FNYEAQ (reference sequence). This CDR3 is 15 amino acids long. CDR3 nucleotides: TGTGCCAGCAGCTTAATAGGGGGTAGCACAGATACGCAGTATTTT. Translation gives CASSLIGGSTDTQYF. The variable domain in full, completed from reference TRBV7-7 and TRBJ2-3, reads GAGVSQSPRYKVTKRGQDVTLRCDPISSHATLYWYQQALGQGPEFLTYFNYEAQPDKSGLPSDRFSAERPEGSISTLTIQRTEQRDSAMYRCASSLIGGSTDTQYFGPGTRLTVL.

The chain links TRBV19 to TRBJ1-3; tentatively, D is TRBD1 (5 bases). Germline V gene lookup returns CDR1 LNHDA and CDR2 SQIVND (reference sequence). V lost 5 bases and J 4 bases, leaving 12 bases between the germline ends. The CDR3 is made up of 14 amino acids. CDR3 in amino acids: CASSVTGTGNTIYF. CDR3 nucleotides: TGTGCCAGTAGTGTAACAGGTACAGGAAACACCATATATTTT.

The count of this clone is one. The chain combines TRBV30 with TRBJ1-5; 7 bases are shared with TRBD1. CDR3 length equals 13 residues. The J segment lost 4 bases and the V segment lost 3 bases, leaving 3 bases of the junction unmatched. The germline V gene encodes CDR1 GTSNPN and CDR2 SVGIG (reference sequence). The CDR3 sequence is CAWSRQGNQPQHF. CDR3 in DNA: TGTGCCTGGAGCCGACAGGGTAATCAGCCCCAGCATTTT.

The chain links TRBV27 to TRBJ1-2; tentatively, D is TRBD1 (5 bases). V lost 5 bases and J lost 5, with 12 bases in between. CDR3 size: 13 residues. CDR1 and CDR2 (germline): MNHEY, SMNVEV (reference sequence). The CDR3 loop is CASSAQQDYGYTF. The CDR3 DNA is TGTGCCAGCAGTGCGCAACAGGATTATGGCTACACCTTC.

This rearrangement joins TRBV19 to TRBJ2-5; 8 positions agree with TRBD2. The junction had 12 bases not matched to a gene; V was cut back by 5 bases and J by 7 bases. The CDR3 length is 15 residues. Germline assignment: CDR1 LNHDA and CDR2 SQIVND (reference sequence). The CDR3 DNA sequence: TGTGCCAGTAGTTTGTCGGGGGGGAATTCGGCGACCCAGTACTTC. Amino acid sequence: CASSLSGGNSATQYF.

This clone came up a few times. This chain uses TRBV6-5 with TRBJ1-2; 8 nucleotides line up with TRBD1. CDR3 size: 15 residues. Germline trimming cut 5 bases from V and 8 bases from J; bases unmatched to any gene: 13. The germline V gene encodes CDR1 MNHEY and CDR2 SVGAGI. The CDR3 region is CASSGQGMSQGGYTF. For the CDR3, the DNA is TGTGCCAGCAGTGGACAGGGTATGAGTCAGGGAGGCTACACCTTC.

Only a few counts were recorded for this clone. The chain employs TRBV5-1 and TRBJ1-3; 7 nucleotides align to TRBD1. This CDR3 has 15 amino acids. CDR1 is SGHRS and CDR2 is YFSETQ in the germline V gene. V was pared by 3 bases and J by 6 bases, with 9 bases of the junction left unmatched. For the CDR3, the DNA is TGCGCCAGCAGCTCGACAGGGCTCTATGAAAACACCATATATTTT. Amino acid sequence: CASSSTGLYENTIYF.

In this sample, this clone turned up a few times. This chain connects TRBV14 to TRBJ2-7; 10 positions match TRBD1. Germline values: CDR1 SGHDN, CDR2 FVKESK. V gave up 4 bases and J gave up 4 bases; unmatched junction bases: 1. This CDR3 has 13 amino acids. The CDR3 loop is CASSRGQGYEQYV. The CDR3 DNA reads TGTGCCAGCAGCCGGGGACAGGGGTACGAGCAGTACGTC.

V is TRBV19 and J is TRBJ2-2; TRBD1 matches 8 bases. This CDR3 has 14 residues. The V gene end was trimmed by 9 bases and the J gene end by 5 bases; junction bases not matched to a gene: 8. Germline-derived CDR1 and CDR2 are LNHDA and SQIVND (reference sequence). The CDR3 sequence: CASHRTGTTGELFF. The CDR3 DNA is TGTGCCAGCCATCGGACAGGGACGACCGGGGAGCTGTTTTTT.

The chain joins TRBV18 to TRBJ2-7, with D perhaps matching TRBD2 (5 bases). Germline CDR1 reads KGHSH; CDR2 reads LQKENI. This CDR3 comprises 12 residues. The V gene lost 2 bases and the J gene lost 7 bases, with 9 bases spanning the gap. CDR3: CASSPGEREQYF. The CDR3, as DNA: TGTGCCAGCTCACCAGGGGAGCGGGAGCAGTACTTC.

This chain uses TRBV16 with TRBJ2-6; D is undetermined. Germline lookup yields CDR1 KGHSY and CDR2 FQNENV. This CDR3 spans 15 amino acids. Trimming left V 1 base short and J 1 base short, with 5 bases between. The CDR3 coding sequence is TGTGCCAGCAGCCAATTCTTTTCTGGGGCCAACGTCCTGACTTTC. Protein product: CASSQFFSGANVLTF.

This clone was detected a few times. This CDR3 is CASSEDRYYGYTF. In DNA, the CDR3 is TGTGCCAGCAGTGAGGACAGATACTATGGCTACACCTTC. The J gene is TRBJ1-2, the V gene TRBV2, with a weak D call TRBD1 (6 bases). The V gene lost 3 bases and the J gene lost 3 bases, with 8 bases spanning the gap. The CDR3 length is 13 residues. The germline V gene encodes CDR1 SNHLY and CDR2 FYNNEI. Together with reference TRBV2 and TRBJ1-2, the CDR3 gives the full variable domain: EPEVTQTPSHQVTQMGQEVILRCVPISNHLYFYWYRQILGQKVEFLVSFYNNEISEKSEIFDDQFSVERPDGSNFTLKIRSTKLEDSAMYFCASSEDRYYGYTFGSGTRLTVV.

The rearrangement links TRBV5-4 to TRBJ2-3; 12 nucleotides match TRBD1. CDR1 and CDR2 from the germline V gene are SGHNT and YYREEE (reference sequence). V lost 5 bases and J lost 5; bases outside the gene matches: 9. The CDR3 totals 16 residues. CDR3 loop: CASRAGTGGVGDTQYF. CDR3 bases: TGTGCCAGCAGGGCCGGGACAGGGGGCGTGGGAGATACGCAGTATTTT.

The gene calls are TRBV25-1 and TRBJ1-6, with D uncertain. Germline CDR1 and CDR2: MGHDK and SYGVNS. Trimming stripped 3 bases from V and 8 bases from J, with 11 bases between. The CDR3 loop spans 14 amino acids. The CDR3 sequence is CASSDVGRHSPLHF. DNA for the CDR3: TGTGCCAGCAGTGACGTAGGGAGGCATTCACCCCTCCACTTT.

The V and J genes are TRBV27 and TRBJ1-5; D remains unclear. The germline gives CDR1 MNHEY, CDR2 SMNVEV (reference sequence). V lost 3 bases and J lost 2, with 11 bases in between. The length of the CDR3 is 15 residues. The CDR3 loop reads CASSLSGWGNQPQHF. The CDR3 DNA reads TGTGCCAGCAGTTTGAGCGGGTGGGGCAATCAGCCCCAGCATTTT.

The chain joins TRBV28 to TRBJ1-5; 8 nucleotides line up with TRBD1. The CDR3 is made up of 13 amino acids. Germline assignment: CDR1 MDHEN and CDR2 SYDVKM. V shed 9 bases and J 1 base; nucleotides not matched to a gene: 2. The DNA for the CDR3 is TGTGCCAGTAGACAGGGGAGCAATCAGCCCCAGCATTTT. Its translation: CASRQGSNQPQHF.

This clone was counted a few times. This chain's CDR3 is CSVPREIDTQYF. CDR3 coding DNA: TGCAGCGTCCCCCGGGAAATAGATACGCAGTATTTT. The gene calls are TRBV29-1 and TRBJ2-3, with a weak D call TRBD2 (5 bases). The CDR3 sequence is 12 residues long. V was shortened by 6 bases and J by 5 bases, with 12 bases between the two germline ends. Germline CDR1 is SQVTM and CDR2 is ANQGSEA.

This clone was seen a few times. V is TRBV5-6 and J is TRBJ2-5; TRBD1 matches at 7 bases. V dropped 2 bases and J dropped 1; count of bases not matched to a gene: 5. This CDR3 contains 15 residues. CDR1 SGHDT and CDR2 YYEEEE come from the germline V gene. The CDR3 sequence: CASSFWGQLQETQYF. CDR3 nucleotide sequence: TGTGCCAGCAGCTTTTGGGGACAGCTCCAAGAGACCCAGTACTTC.

The chain links TRBV5-1 to TRBJ2-7; D might be TRBD1 (5 bases). Germline V gene sequence: CDR1 SGHRS, CDR2 YFSETQ. With 4 bases removed from V and 2 bases from J, the gap between germline ends came to 10 bases. This CDR3 contains 13 residues. CDR3 bases: TGCGCCAGCAGCCTCGACAGAACCTACGAGCAGTACTTC. Its protein product is CASSLDRTYEQYF.

V is TRBV28 and J is TRBJ2-1; 8 positions agree with TRBD2. CDR3 length: 16 residues. Trimming removed 3 bases from V and 10 bases from J; junction bases left unmatched: 14. The germline V gene encodes CDR1 MDHEN and CDR2 SYDVKM. The CDR3 loop reads CASSLAGGSTYREQFF. For the CDR3, the DNA is TGTGCCAGCAGTTTGGCGGGGGGTTCCACTTATAGGGAGCAGTTCTTC.

The chain employs TRBV5-1 and TRBJ2-1; possibly TRBD2 for D (5 bases). Per the germline V gene, CDR1 is SGHRS and CDR2 is YFSETQ. CDR3 length equals 15 residues. Trimming removed 4 bases at V and 0 bases at J, with 11 bases between. This CDR3 is CASSGEMSSYNEQFF. The CDR3, as DNA: TGCGCCAGCAGCGGGGAGATGAGCTCCTACAATGAGCAGTTCTTC.